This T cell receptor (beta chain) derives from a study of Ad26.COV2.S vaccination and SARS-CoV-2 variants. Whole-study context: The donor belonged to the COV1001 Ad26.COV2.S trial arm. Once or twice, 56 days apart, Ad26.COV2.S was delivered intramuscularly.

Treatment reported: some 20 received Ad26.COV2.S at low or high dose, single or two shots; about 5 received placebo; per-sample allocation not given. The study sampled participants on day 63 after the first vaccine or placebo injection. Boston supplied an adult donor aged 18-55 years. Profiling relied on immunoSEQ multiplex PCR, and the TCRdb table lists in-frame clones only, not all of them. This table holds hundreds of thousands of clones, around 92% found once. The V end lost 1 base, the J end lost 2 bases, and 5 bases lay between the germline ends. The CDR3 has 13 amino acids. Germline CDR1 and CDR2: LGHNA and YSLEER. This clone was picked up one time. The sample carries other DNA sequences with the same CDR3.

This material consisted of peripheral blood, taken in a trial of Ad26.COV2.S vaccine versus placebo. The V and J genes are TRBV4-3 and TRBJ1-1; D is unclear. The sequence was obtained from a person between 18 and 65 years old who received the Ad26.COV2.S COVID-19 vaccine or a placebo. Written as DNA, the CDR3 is TGCGCCAGCAGCCAAGGGGGTAACACTGAAGCTTTCTTT. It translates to CASSQGGNTEAFF.